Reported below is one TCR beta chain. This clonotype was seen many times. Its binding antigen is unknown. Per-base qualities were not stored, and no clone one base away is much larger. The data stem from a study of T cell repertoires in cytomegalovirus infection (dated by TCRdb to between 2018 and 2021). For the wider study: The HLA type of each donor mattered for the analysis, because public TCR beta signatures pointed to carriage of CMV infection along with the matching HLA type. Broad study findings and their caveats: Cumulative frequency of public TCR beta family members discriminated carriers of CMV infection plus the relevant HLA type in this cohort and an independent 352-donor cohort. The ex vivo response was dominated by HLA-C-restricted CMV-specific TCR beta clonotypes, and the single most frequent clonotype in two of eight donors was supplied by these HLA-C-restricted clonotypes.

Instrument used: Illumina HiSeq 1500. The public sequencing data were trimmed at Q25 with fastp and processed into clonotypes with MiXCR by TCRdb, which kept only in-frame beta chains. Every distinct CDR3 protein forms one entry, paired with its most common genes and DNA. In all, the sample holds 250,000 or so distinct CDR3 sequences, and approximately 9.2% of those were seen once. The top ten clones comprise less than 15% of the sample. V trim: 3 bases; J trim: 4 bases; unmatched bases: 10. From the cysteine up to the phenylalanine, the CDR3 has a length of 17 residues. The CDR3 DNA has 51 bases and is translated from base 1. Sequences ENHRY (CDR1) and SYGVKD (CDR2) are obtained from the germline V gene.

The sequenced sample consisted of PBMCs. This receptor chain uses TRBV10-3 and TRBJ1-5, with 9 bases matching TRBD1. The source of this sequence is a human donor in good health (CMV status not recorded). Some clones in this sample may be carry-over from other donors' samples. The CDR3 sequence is CAISEPRTGVTNQPQHF. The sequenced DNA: TGTGCCATCAGTGAACCCCGGACAGGGGTTACGAATCAGCCCCAGCATTTT.